The clone carrying this T cell receptor beta chain was recorded many times. One entry per CDR3 protein, called by TCRdb with MiXCR from the PCR reads. Of about 97,000 distinct CDR3 sequences in the sample, about half were seen once. This entry is derived from a study of CDR3 diversity in severe acne. In germline, CDR1 is SGHAT, CDR2 FQNNGV. V lost 1 base, J lost 0 bases, and 4 bases lay in between. The CDR3 is 13 residues long. The TCR sequence derives from a male donor with acne. The chain joins TRBV11-2 to TRBJ2-7; D gene uncertain. The material sequenced was blood. The CDR3 nucleotides are TGTGCCAGCAGCTTAGTACACTCCTACGAGCAGTACGTC. Residues: CASSLVHSYEQYV.